This T cell receptor beta chain is from a study of PD-L1 blockade in urothelial cancer. Time point noted: pretreatment peripheral blood. This CDR3 has 15 residues. Unmatched junction bases numbered 8, after V lost 3 bases and J lost 5 bases. Per germline, CDR1 SGHTA and CDR2 FQGTGA. The protocol was immunoSEQ multiplex PCR, while the TCRdb copy is restricted to in-frame clones and leaves out a portion. This sample has approximately 50,000 clones, with about 88% found just once. The sample was PBMCs, taken around atezolizumab (anti-PD-L1) treatment. The gene calls are TRBV7-3 and TRBJ2-5; 8 nucleotides align to TRBD2. This clonotype was obtained from an older man with urothelial cancer. The CDR3 nucleotides read TGTGCCAGCAGCTTGAGCGGGAGTGTGCGGGAGACCCAGTACTTC. Its protein is CASSLSGSVRETQYF.